The 21 T cell receptor beta chains below were found in one sample sequenced in a study of blood T cell repertoires in COVID-19. TCRdb keeps only in-frame clones here, not all; method: immunoSEQ multiplex PCR. This sample carries 400,000 to 500,000 clones, 88% of them seen once, and the ten largest clones take about 2%. The material sequenced was PBMCs or T cells enriched from blood (not recorded which). The receptors here all came from a woman in her thirties or forties who had recovered from COVID-19.

The rearrangement uses TRBV5-1 and TRBJ2-7, with D maybe TRBD2 (5 bases). Germline assignment: CDR1 SGHRS and CDR2 YFSETQ. The germline V and J ends were trimmed by 1 base and 3 bases, with 14 bases remaining between them. There are 15 residues in the CDR3. The CDR3 DNA is TGCGCCAGCAGCTTGAATGATCCTGGGAGCTACGAGCAGTACTTC. Translation: CASSLNDPGSYEQYF.

The rearrangement joins TRBV4-3 to TRBJ2-1, with TRBD1 matching 7 bases. The CDR3 has 14 residues. After removal of 5 bases from V and 7 bases from J, the junction contained 8 bases not matched to a gene. Germline V gives CDR1 LGHNA, CDR2 YSLEER. In DNA, the CDR3 is TGCGCCAGCAGCGGTGACAGGGAGAGAAATGAGCAGTTCTTC. Its protein is CASSGDRERNEQFF.

V gene TRBV5-1 combines with J gene TRBJ2-3, with a possible D match to TRBD2 (6 bases). Trimming shortened V by 0 bases and J by 6 bases, and 11 bases separated the two germline ends. From germline, CDR1 is SGHRS and CDR2 YFSETQ. This CDR3 comprises 14 residues. The CDR3 DNA follows: TGCGCCAGCAGCTTGGGCAGGGAGGACGATACGCAGTATTTT. Translated: CASSLGREDDTQYF.

About this clone itself: One end of the junction is discordant with germline, which a read error may explain. V and J are TRBV7-6 and TRBJ2-3; 12 bases line up with TRBD2. CDR3 length: 14 amino acids. CDR1 and CDR2 from the germline V gene are SGHVS and FNYEAQ. CDR3 DNA: TGTGCCAGCAGCCTAGCGGGAGGGTCTGATACGCAGTATTTT. Its protein product is CASSLAGGSDTQYF.

The chain carries TRBV5-1 and TRBJ2-7, with TRBD2 matching 7 bases. Germline V lookup: CDR1 SGHRS, CDR2 YFSETQ. This CDR3 has 14 amino acids. Trimming took 2 bases from V and 2 from J; bases not matched to a gene: 4. The CDR3: CASSFRGTTYEQYF. In DNA, the CDR3 is TGCGCCAGCAGCTTTCGGGGGACTACCTACGAGCAGTACTTC.

Turning to this clone: At one of its ends the junction is not consistent with the germline gene, which may arise from a read error. The chain couples TRBV5-1 to TRBJ2-2, with 11 bases lining up with TRBD2. The germline V gene has CDR1 SGHRS and CDR2 YFSETQ. The CDR3 is made up of 18 amino acids. CDR3 region: CASSLEASGRSKTGELFF. The DNA for the CDR3 is TGCGCCAGCAGCTTGGAGGCTAGCGGGAGGTCGAAAACCGGGGAGCTGTTTTTT.

This sequence joins TRBV3-1 (or the pseudogene TRBV3-2) and TRBJ1-2; D not certain. Trimming removed 3 bases from V and 5 bases from J, with 10 bases in between. The CDR3 loop spans 13 amino acids. Germline V lookup: CDR1 LGHDT, CDR2 YNNKEL (reference sequence). CDR3 region: CASSQQFAYGYTF. In nucleotides, the CDR3 is TGTGCCAGCAGCCAGCAGTTTGCTTATGGCTACACCTTC.

The chain joins TRBV10-3 to TRBJ1-1; possible D gene TRBD1, 5 bases. With 4 bases removed from V and 6 bases from J, the gap between germline ends came to 12 bases. This CDR3 spans 13 amino acids. Germline V lookup: CDR1 ENHRY, CDR2 SYGVKD. The CDR3 sequence: CAISGGTQAEAFF. CDR3 nucleotides: TGTGCCATCAGTGGGGGCACGCAAGCTGAAGCTTTCTTT.

The chain has TRBV6-5 and TRBJ2-7; a weak D match, TRBD1 (5 bases). Germline loops: CDR1 MNHEY, CDR2 SVGAGI. The germline V and J ends were trimmed by 6 bases and 6 bases, with 18 bases remaining between them. This CDR3 has 14 residues. This CDR3 reads CASSVTIGRGEQYF. CDR3 bases: TGTGCCAGCAGCGTCACGATTGGTAGGGGCGAGCAGTACTTC.

The CDR3 DNA reads as TGCGCCAGCAGCCAAGATTGGCCTGGGATGGGAGCCTACGAGCAGTACTTC. This codes for CASSQDWPGMGAYEQYF. The rearrangement links TRBV4-1 to TRBJ2-7, with D maybe TRBD2 (5 bases). Germline CDR1 is MGHRA and CDR2 is YSYEKL. The CDR3 is 17 residues long. Trimming left V 0 bases short and J 2 bases short, with 17 bases between.

J is TRBJ1-5 and V is TRBV7-2; a weak D match, TRBD1 (6 bases). V lost 0 bases and J 3 bases, leaving 12 bases between the germline ends. Per the germline V gene, CDR1 is SGHTA and CDR2 is FQGNSA. The CDR3 length is 16 residues. CDR3 coding DNA: TGTGCCAGCAGCTTAGCCTTTCAGGGGCTCAATCAGCCCCAGCATTTT. This codes for CASSLAFQGLNQPQHF.

This clone was seen a single time. The J gene is TRBJ1-1, the V gene TRBV4-2, with D tentatively TRBD1 (5 bases). In germline, CDR1 is LGHNA, CDR2 YNFKEQ. The CDR3 has 17 amino acids. Trimming shortened V by 0 bases and J by 3 bases, and 17 bases separated the two germline ends. The CDR3 here is CASSQDRPVRGDTEAFF. CDR3 sequence (DNA): TGTGCCAGCAGCCAAGATCGTCCCGTACGGGGGGACACTGAAGCTTTCTTT.

The chain combines TRBV11-3 with TRBJ2-1, with TRBD1 as a possible D gene (6 bases). Germline V gene data show CDR1 as SGHNT and CDR2 as YENEEA. This CDR3 contains 12 residues. V lost 4 bases, J lost 9 bases, and 10 bases lay in between. CDR3 in amino acids: CASSSGVPEQFF. The CDR3 nucleotides are TGTGCCAGCAGCTCAGGGGTGCCTGAGCAGTTCTTC.

This rearrangement joins TRBV19 to TRBJ2-1; a weak D match, TRBD2 (5 bases). The CDR3 contains 12 residues. Trimming removed 8 bases from V and 8 bases from J, with 13 bases in between. Per germline, CDR1 LNHDA and CDR2 SQIVND (reference sequence). DNA for the CDR3: TGTGCCAGTGGTTCGGGGTTCTATGAGCAGTTCTTC. It is translated as CASGSGFYEQFF. The entire variable domain, with the rest obtained from reference TRBV19 and TRBJ2-1, is as follows: DGGITQSPKYLFRKEGQNVTLSCEQNLNHDAMYWYRQDPGQGLRLIYYSQIVNDFQKGDIAEGYSVSREKKESFPLTVTSAQKNPTAFYLCASGSGFYEQFFGPGTRLTVL.

The chain has TRBV2 and TRBJ1-5; D ambiguous. V was trimmed by 1 base and J by 6 bases, leaving 16 bases between them. From germline, CDR1 is SNHLY and CDR2 FYNNEI. The CDR3 runs to 16 residues. The CDR3 loop reads CASSEVALALGQPQHF. CDR3 sequence (DNA): TGTGCCAGCAGTGAAGTAGCCCTCGCTTTAGGTCAGCCCCAGCATTTT. The full variable domain, completed using reference TRBV2 and TRBJ1-5, is EPEVTQTPSHQVTQMGQEVILRCVPISNHLYFYWYRQILGQKVEFLVSFYNNEISEKSEIFDDQFSVERPDGSNFTLKIRSTKLEDSAMYFCASSEVALALGQPQHFGDGTRLSIL.

The gene calls are TRBV30 and TRBJ2-1; D may be TRBD1 (6 bases). V shed 8 bases and J shed 8 bases, with 16 bases lying between them. The germline CDR1 and CDR2 sequences are GTSNPN and SVGIG (reference sequence). CDR3 length equals 12 residues. The CDR3 loop reads CAGFYRDHEQFF. CDR3 DNA sequence: TGTGCCGGCTTTTACAGGGACCATGAGCAGTTCTTC.

V gene TRBV7-2 combines with J gene TRBJ2-7, with D unclear. CDR3 length: 13 amino acids. CDR1 is SGHTA, CDR2 FQGNSA, per germline. Trimming removed 4 bases at V and 2 bases at J, with 9 bases between. CDR3 bases: TGTGCCAGCAGCTCGAACCCGGCCTACGAGCAGTACTTC. It yields the protein CASSSNPAYEQYF. Full variable domain (missing parts from reference TRBV7-2 and TRBJ2-7): GAGVSQSPSNKVTEKGKDVELRCDPISGHTALYWYRQSLGQGLEFLIYFQGNSAPDKSGLPSDRFSAERTGGSVSTLTIQRTQQEDSAVYLCASSSNPAYEQYFGPGTRLTVT.

This chain connects TRBV6-5 to TRBJ1-4; TRBD1 is a possible D gene (5 bases). Trimming stripped 8 bases from V and 4 bases from J, with 14 bases between. CDR1 is MNHEY, CDR2 SVGAGI, per germline. This CDR3 comprises 14 residues. CDR3 region: CASASRAFNEKLFF. CDR3 nucleotides: TGTGCCAGCGCGTCCAGGGCCTTTAATGAAAAACTGTTTTTT.

Concerning this clone itself: The same CDR3 arises from other DNA sequences in this sample as well. The V gene is TRBV18, the J gene TRBJ2-5; TRBD1 matches 7 bases. This CDR3 has 13 residues. With 2 bases clipped from V and 5 bases from J, the junction kept 2 bases outside the gene matches. Germline V CDR1 and CDR2: KGHSH, LQKENI. CDR3 DNA sequence: TGTGCCAGCTCACCAAACAGGGGTGAGACCCAGTACTTC. It translates to CASSPNRGETQYF.

CDR3 DNA: TGTGCCTGGAGTGGCGATACTGAAGCTTTCTTT. Protein: CAWSGDTEAFF. The V gene is TRBV30, the J gene TRBJ1-1; D is uncertain. V was shortened by 1 base and J by 5 bases, with 5 bases between the two germline ends. Germline V gene data show CDR1 as GTSNPN and CDR2 as SVGIG (reference sequence). The length of the CDR3 is 11 residues.

The rearrangement links TRBV29-1 to TRBJ2-3; weak D call: TRBD2 (5 bases). The CDR3 contains 13 residues. V was shortened by 6 bases and J by 0 bases, with 10 bases between the two germline ends. Germline CDR1 and CDR2: SQVTM and ANQGSEA. The CDR3, as DNA: TGCAGCGTAAGGACTGGAAGCACAGATACGCAGTATTTT. Translating it yields CSVRTGSTDTQYF.